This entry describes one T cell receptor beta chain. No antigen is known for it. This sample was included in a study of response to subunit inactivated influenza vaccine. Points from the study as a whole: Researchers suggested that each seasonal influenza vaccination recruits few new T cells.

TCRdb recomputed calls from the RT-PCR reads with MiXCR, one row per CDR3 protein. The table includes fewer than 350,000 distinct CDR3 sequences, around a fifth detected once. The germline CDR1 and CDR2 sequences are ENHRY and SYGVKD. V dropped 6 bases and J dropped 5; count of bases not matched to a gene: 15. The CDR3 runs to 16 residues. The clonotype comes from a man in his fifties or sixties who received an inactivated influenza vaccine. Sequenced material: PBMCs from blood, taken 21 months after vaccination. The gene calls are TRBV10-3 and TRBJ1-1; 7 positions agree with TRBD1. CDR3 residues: CAIRAGTAGEETEAFF. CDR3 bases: TGTGCCATCAGGGCCGGGACAGCCGGGGAGGAGACTGAAGCTTTCTTT.